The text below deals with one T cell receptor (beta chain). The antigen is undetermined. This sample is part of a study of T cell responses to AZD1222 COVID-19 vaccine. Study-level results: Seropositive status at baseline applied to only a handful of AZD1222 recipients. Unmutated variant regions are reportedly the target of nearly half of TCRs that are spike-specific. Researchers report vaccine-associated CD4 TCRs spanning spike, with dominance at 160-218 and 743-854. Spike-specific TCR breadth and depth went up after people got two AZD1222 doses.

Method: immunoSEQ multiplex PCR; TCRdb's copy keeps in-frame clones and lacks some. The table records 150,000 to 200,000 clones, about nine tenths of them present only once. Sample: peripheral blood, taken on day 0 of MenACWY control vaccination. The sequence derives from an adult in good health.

The CDR3 is CASSSVGFGYGYTF. The CDR3 DNA is TGTGCCAGCAGCTCTGTCGGGTTCGGCTATGGCTACACCTTC. The chain combines TRBV7-9 with TRBJ1-2; the D is unclear. Germline CDR1 is SEHNR and CDR2 is FQNEAQ (reference sequence). There are 14 residues in the CDR3. Trimming shortened V by 4 bases and J by 4 bases, and 13 bases separated the two germline ends.